This paragraph reports one TCR beta chain. Unmatched junction bases numbered 5, after V lost 6 bases and J lost 6 bases. The CDR3 is 14 amino acids. Germline CDR1 reads SGHTA; CDR2 reads FQGNSA. This record comes from a study of blood T cell repertoires in COVID-19. On the study more broadly: Acute and convalescent COVID-19 samples came from the United States, Italy and Spain. Nucleic acid was either cDNA or gDNA, and it came from T cells, B-cell-depleted T cells, or PBMCs.

Original processing notes: The assay estimated nucleated cells by amplifying reference gene primers. Method: immunoSEQ multiplex PCR; TCRdb's copy keeps in-frame clones and lacks some. That table is the source of V, J and clone size, and D and trimming were worked out from the DNA. The sample shows some 200,000 clones, 87% of them seen only once. Sequencing was carried out using PBMCs or T cells enriched from blood (not recorded which). The clonotype comes from a young man with acute COVID-19. V is TRBV7-2 and J is TRBJ1-5, with 10 nucleotides matching TRBD1. This chain's CDR3 is CASRETGGGQPQHF. In nucleotides, the CDR3 is TGTGCCAGCAGAGAGACAGGGGGCGGTCAGCCCCAGCATTTT.